Here is one T cell receptor (beta chain) with its context. What it binds is unknown. The authors extracted RNA and reverse transcribed it into cDNA as the sequencing template. The data were produced by immunoSEQ multiplex PCR, yet TCRdb's version contains in-frame clones alone and is incomplete. The sample has around 12,000 clones, 60% seen once; the top ten hold around a fifth. This specimen comes from a study of CD8+ T cells in alopecia areata. Background on the study: The study gave treated patients oral tofacitinib at 5 to 10 mg twice daily. Once tofacitinib had been taken for 6 to 18 months, 6 months off drug followed. Study-wide results and caveats: Scalp specimens additionally yield sequences from normal skin's resident alphabeta T cells.

Peripheral blood and lesional scalp punch biopsies were taken from alopecia areata patients. With V trimmed by 1 base and J by 14 bases, 8 bases remained unmatched. Per the germline V gene, CDR1 is SGHTA and CDR2 is FQGNSA. This CDR3 has 13 residues. This chain links TRBV7-2 with TRBJ2-1; 7 positions agree with TRBD2. The receptor was derived from a human donor with alopecia areata. Sequenced sample: skin. This CDR3 reads CASSLGGSGNEFF. CDR3 coding DNA: TGTGCCAGCAGCTTAGGGGGGAGCGGGAACGAGTTCTTC.